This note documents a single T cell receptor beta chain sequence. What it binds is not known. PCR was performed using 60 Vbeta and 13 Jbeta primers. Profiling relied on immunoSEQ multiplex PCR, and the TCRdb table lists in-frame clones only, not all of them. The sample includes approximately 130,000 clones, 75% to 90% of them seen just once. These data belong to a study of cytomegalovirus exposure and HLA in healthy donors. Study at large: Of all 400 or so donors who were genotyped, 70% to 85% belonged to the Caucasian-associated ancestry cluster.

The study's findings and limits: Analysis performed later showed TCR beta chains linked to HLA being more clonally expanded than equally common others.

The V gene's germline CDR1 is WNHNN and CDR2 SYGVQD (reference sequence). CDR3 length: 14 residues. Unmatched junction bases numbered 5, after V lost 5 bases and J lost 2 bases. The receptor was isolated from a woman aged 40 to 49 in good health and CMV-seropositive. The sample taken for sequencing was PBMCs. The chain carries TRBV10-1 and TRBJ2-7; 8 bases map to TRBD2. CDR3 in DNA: TGCGCCAGCAGTCTAGCGGGCCTCCCCTACGAGCAGTACTTC. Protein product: CASSLAGLPYEQYF.